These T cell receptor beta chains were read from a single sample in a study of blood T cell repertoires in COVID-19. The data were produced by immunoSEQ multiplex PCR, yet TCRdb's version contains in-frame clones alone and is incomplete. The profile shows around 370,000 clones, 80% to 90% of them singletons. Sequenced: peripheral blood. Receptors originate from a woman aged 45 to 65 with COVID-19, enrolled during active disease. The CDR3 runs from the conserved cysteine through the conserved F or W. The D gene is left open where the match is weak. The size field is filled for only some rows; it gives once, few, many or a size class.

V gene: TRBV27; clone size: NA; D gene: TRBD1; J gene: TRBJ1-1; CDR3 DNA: TGTGCCAGCAGTCCAGGGGGGCTACCAAACACTGAAGCTTTCTTT; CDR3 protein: CASSPGGLPNTEAFF
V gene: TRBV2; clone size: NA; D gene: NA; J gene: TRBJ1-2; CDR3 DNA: TGTGCCAGCAGTTTCACAGCCTTGCGAGGCTACACCTTC; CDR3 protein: CASSFTALRGYTF
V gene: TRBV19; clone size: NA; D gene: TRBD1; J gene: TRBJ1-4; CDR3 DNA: TGTGCCAGTAGTCCGACAGGGGGGTTAGGGACTAATGAAAAACTGTTTTTT; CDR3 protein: CASSPTGGLGTNEKLFF
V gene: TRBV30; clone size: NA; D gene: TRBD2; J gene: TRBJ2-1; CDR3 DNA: TGTGCCTGGAGTACCCCTGCTAGCGGGAGGTCTCCCTACAATGAGCAGTTCTTC; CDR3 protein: CAWSTPASGRSPYNEQFF
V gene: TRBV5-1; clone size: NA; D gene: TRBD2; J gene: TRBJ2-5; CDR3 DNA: TGCGCCAGCAGCTCCGGACTAGCGGGAGGGCCTGGGGAGACCCAGTACTTC; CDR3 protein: CASSSGLAGGPGETQYF
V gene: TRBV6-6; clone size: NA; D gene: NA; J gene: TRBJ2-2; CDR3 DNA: TGTGCCAGCAGGCAGACTAGTAGCACCGGGGAGCTGTTTTTT; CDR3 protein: CASRQTSSTGELFF
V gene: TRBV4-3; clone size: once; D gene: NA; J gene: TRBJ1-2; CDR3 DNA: TGCGCCAGCAGCCAAGATGGCAGGGCGGTCTATGGCTACACCTTC; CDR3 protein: CASSQDGRAVYGYTF
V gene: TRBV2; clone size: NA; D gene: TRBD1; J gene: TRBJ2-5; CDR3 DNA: TGTGCCAGCACGGGACAGGGAACCATCAGGCAAGAGACCCAGTACTTC; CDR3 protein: CASTGQGTIRQETQYF
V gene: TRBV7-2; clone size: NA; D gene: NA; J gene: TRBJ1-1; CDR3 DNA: TGTGCCAGCAGCTTAGACTCCCGAGGATTGACTGAAGCTTTCTTT; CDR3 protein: CASSLDSRGLTEAFF
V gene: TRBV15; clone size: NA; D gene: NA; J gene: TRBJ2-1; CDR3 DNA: TGTGCCACCAGCAGAGGGGCGGGGAGTTACAATGAGCAGTTCTTC; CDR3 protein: CATSRGAGSYNEQFF
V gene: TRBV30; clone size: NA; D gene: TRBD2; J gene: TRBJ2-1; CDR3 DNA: TGTGCCTGGAGTGTCGATAGGACTAGCTTTTCCTACAATGAGCAGTTCTTC; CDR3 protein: CAWSVDRTSFSYNEQFF
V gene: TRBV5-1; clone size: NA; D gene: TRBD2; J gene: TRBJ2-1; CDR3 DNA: TGCGCCAGCAGCTTGGAGGGAGCGGGAGTGTACAATGAGCAGTTCTTC; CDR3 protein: CASSLEGAGVYNEQFF
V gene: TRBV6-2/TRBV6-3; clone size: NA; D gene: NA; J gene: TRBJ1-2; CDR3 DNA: TGTGCCAGCAGTTACGAGAGGCAGTTCGTTGGCTACACCTTC; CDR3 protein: CASSYERQFVGYTF
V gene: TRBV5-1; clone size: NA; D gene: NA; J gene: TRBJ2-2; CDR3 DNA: TGCGCCAGCAGCCTTTCGGACAGACACACCGGGGAGCTGTTTTTT; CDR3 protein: CASSLSDRHTGELFF
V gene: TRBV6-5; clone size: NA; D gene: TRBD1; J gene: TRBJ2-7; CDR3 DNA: TGTGCCAGCAGTTACTCCGGGACAGGGGTATACGAGCAGTACTTC; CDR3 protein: CASSYSGTGVYEQYF
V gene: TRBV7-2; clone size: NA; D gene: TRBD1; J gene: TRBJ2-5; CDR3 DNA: TGTGCCAGCAGCTTGGGACAGCAAGAGACCCAGTACTTC; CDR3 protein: CASSLGQQETQYF
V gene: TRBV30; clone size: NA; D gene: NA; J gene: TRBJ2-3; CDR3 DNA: TGTGCCTGGGGTTTCGTTCGGGGCACAGATACGCAGTATTTT; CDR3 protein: CAWGFVRGTDTQYF
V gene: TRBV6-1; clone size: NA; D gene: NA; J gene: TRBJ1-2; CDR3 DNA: TGTGCCAGCAGTGAATTGAGGGCGGGACTCTATGGCTACACCTTC; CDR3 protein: CASSELRAGLYGYTF
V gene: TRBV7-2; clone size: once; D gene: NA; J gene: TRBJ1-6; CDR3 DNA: TGTGCCAGCAGCTTAGGTCGCAGGGGCTTTGGTTCACCCCTCCACTTT; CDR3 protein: CASSLGRRGFGSPLHF
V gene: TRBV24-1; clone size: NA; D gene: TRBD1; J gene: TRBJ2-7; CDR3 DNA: TGTGCCACCAGTGATCCAACAGGGGGCTCGTACGAGCAGTACTTC; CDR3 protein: CATSDPTGGSYEQYF
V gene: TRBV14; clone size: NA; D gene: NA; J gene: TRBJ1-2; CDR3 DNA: TGTGCCAGCAGCCCACAGGGTTATGGCTACACCTTC; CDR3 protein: CASSPQGYGYTF
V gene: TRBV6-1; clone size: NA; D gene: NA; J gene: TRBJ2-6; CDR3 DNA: TGTGCCAGCAGTGAACAGGGGAGGGCTGGGGCCAACGTCCTGACTTTC; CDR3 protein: CASSEQGRAGANVLTF
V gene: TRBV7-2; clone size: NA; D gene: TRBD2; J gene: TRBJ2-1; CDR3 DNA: TGTGCCAGCAGCGTTAGCGGGATGGAACACAATGAGCAGTTCTTC; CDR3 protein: CASSVSGMEHNEQFF
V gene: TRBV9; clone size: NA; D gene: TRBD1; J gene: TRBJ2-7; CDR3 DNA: TGTGCCAGCAGCCCATCCACAGGGGGTGTGTACGAGCAGTACTTC; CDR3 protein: CASSPSTGGVYEQYF
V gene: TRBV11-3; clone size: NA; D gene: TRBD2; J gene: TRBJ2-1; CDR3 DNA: TGTGCCAGCAGCTTCCCTAGCGGGCCATCCTACAATGAGCAGTTCTTC; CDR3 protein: CASSFPSGPSYNEQFF
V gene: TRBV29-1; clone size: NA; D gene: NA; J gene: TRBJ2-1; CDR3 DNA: TGCAGCGTTGAACGGGGTTACAATGAGCAGTTCTTC; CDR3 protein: CSVERGYNEQFF
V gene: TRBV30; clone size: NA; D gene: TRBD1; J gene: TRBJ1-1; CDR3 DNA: TGTGCCTCCTCTGACCGGACAGGATATTTCGACACTGAAGCTTTCTTT; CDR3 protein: CASSDRTGYFDTEAFF
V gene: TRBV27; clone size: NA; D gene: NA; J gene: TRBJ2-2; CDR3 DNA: TGTGCCAGCAGTTTGCGGTGGGGGGTTAACACCGGGGAGCTGTTTTTT; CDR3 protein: CASSLRWGVNTGELFF
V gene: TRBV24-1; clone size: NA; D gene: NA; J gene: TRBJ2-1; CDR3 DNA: TGTGCCACCAGTGATCAAACTAGCCTATACTCCTACAATGAGCAGTTCTTC; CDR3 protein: CATSDQTSLYSYNEQFF
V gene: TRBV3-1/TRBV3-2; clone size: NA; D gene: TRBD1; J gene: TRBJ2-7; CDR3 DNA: TGTGCCAGCAGCCAAGACGGTGAAGACGGGACAGTGGATTACGAGCAGTACTTC; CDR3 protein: CASSQDGEDGTVDYEQYF
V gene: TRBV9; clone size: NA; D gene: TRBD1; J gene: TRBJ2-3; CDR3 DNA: TGTGCCAGCAGCGTATCTTCGGGACAGGGGACGACGCAGTATTTT; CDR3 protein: CASSVSSGQGTTQYF
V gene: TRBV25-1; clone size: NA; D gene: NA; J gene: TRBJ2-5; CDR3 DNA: TGTGCCAGCAGTACCGCGACACGTGCCCAAGAGACCCAGTACTTC; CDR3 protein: CASSTATRAQETQYF
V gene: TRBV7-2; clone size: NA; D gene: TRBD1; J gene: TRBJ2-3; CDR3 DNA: TGTGCCAGCAGCCGTACAGGGGTCCGCACAGATACGCAGTATTTT; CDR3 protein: CASSRTGVRTDTQYF
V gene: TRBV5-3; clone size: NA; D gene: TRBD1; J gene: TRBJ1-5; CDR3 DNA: TGTGCCAGAAGCTTGCTTTCGGACAGGGGGACCGACCAGCCCCAGCATTTT; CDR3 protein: CARSLLSDRGTDQPQHF